This TCR beta chain was retrieved from a study of shared clonotypes between healthy human individuals. It was CD45RO-negative cells, positively selected for CCR7, that made up naive CD8 cells, with terminally differentiated effector memory CD45RA+ cells excluded. Clones were sequenced by immunoSEQ multiplex PCR, and TCRdb holds only the in-frame ones, with some missing. Of about 1,800,000 clones listed, just under 95% are singletons. Sequenced material: naive CD8+ T cells sorted from blood. The source is a man aged 18-30 years in good health.

The CDR3 spells CASSQEERGTGNGELFF. The CDR3 nucleotides read TGCGCCAGCAGCCAAGAAGAGCGGGGGACAGGGAACGGGGAGCTGTTTTTT. This chain connects TRBV4-3 to TRBJ2-2, with a possible D match to TRBD1 (9 bases). Germline lookup yields CDR1 LGHNA and CDR2 YSLEER. V lost 0 bases to trimming and J lost 7 bases, with 18 bases between them. The CDR3 covers 17 residues.